This paragraph covers one T cell receptor (beta chain) sequence. Its antigen is still unknown. Vbeta (60) and Jbeta (13) primers were used in the PCR. The table came from immunoSEQ multiplex PCR; TCRdb's copy has only in-frame clones and leaves some out. The table has approximately 170,000 clones, 75% seen once; the top ten hold 4.9%. The sample is drawn from a study of cytomegalovirus exposure and HLA in healthy donors. Points from the study as a whole: Follow-up analysis seemed to connect common viral pathogens with several of the most significant clusters identified. Most TCR beta V segments were productive about 87% or about 30% of the time in an earlier analysis.

In germline, CDR1 is MNHEY, CDR2 SMNVEV (reference sequence). CDR3 size: 15 residues. The V gene lost 7 bases and the J gene lost 3 bases, with 16 bases spanning the gap. The sequence was collected from a male donor in good health and CMV-seronegative. Sequencing was carried out using PBMCs. The gene calls are TRBV27 and TRBJ2-4, with D perhaps matching TRBD2 (5 bases). CDR3 sequence reads: CASTLTSGYKNIQYF. The DNA of the CDR3 is TGTGCCAGCACCTTAACGTCGGGGTACAAAAACATTCAGTACTTC.